This TCR beta chain was recovered during a study of shared clonotypes between healthy human individuals. Sequencing used immunoSEQ multiplex PCR; TCRdb keeps in-frame clones, though not all of them. Here the sample spans 2 million to 3 million clones, 93% being singletons. The CDR3 is 18 amino acids. V shed 1 base, J shed 2 bases, and the junction held 11 bases outside the gene matches. Germline values: CDR1 MDHEN, CDR2 SYDVKM. Sequenced material: naive CD4+ T cells from PBMCs. Subset of the sample: CD45RA+ positively selected. The chain recombines TRBV28 with TRBJ2-1, with 7 bases identical to TRBD2. This TCR came from a man between 18 and 29 years old in good health. Some clones in this sample may be carry-over from other donors' samples. CDR3: CASSLYQQAGPAYNEQFF. The CDR3 DNA follows: TGTGCCAGCAGTTTATACCAACAAGCGGGACCCGCCTACAATGAGCAGTTCTTC.